These 9 T cell receptor beta chains share one sample of origin, sequenced in a study of cytomegalovirus exposure and HLA in healthy donors. PCR amplification relied on 60 Vbeta primers (plus 13 Jbeta primers). The data were produced by immunoSEQ multiplex PCR, yet TCRdb's version contains in-frame clones alone and is incomplete. The sample holds around 190,000 clones; 65% to 80% are singletons and the top ten take roughly 0.76%. Input material: PBMCs. Receptors were obtained from a woman aged 40 to 50 in good health and CMV-seronegative.

V usage is TRBV19 and J usage is TRBJ1-1; no clear D gene. This CDR3 is built from 13 residues. The V end was cut by 5 bases, the J end by 5 bases, with 12 bases between. Germline lookup yields CDR1 LNHDA and CDR2 SQIVND (reference sequence). CDR3: CASSPGSGTEAFF. The CDR3 DNA follows: TGTGCCAGTAGTCCGGGGTCGGGGACTGAAGCTTTCTTT.

The CDR3 bases are TGTGCCAGCAGTTTACAGGGATCCGGGGCCAACGTCCTGACTTTC. Protein sequence: CASSLQGSGANVLTF. The chain uses TRBV28 and TRBJ2-6; D is possibly TRBD1 (5 bases). This CDR3 is built from 15 residues. The germline gives CDR1 MDHEN, CDR2 SYDVKM. V shed 2 bases and J shed 4 bases, with 9 bases lying between them.

The chain has TRBV10-3 and TRBJ2-1; 11 nucleotides agree with TRBD2. Germline CDR1 is ENHRY and CDR2 is SYGVKD. The CDR3 is 15 amino acids. Trimming took 4 bases from V and 6 from J; bases not matched to a gene: 5. CDR3 in amino acids: CAISASSGGTNEQFF. As DNA, the CDR3 is TGTGCCATCAGTGCATCTAGCGGGGGGACCAATGAGCAGTTCTTC.

The gene calls are TRBV4-1 and TRBJ2-1; D gene uncertain. Germline V gene lookup returns CDR1 MGHRA and CDR2 YSYEKL. V was pared by 1 base and J by 7 bases, with 5 bases between. This CDR3 contains 12 residues. This chain's CDR3 is CASSQVRNEQFF. The CDR3 nucleotides are TGCGCCAGCAGCCAAGTGAGAAATGAGCAGTTCTTC.

V gene TRBV28 combines with J gene TRBJ2-7; the D gene is possibly TRBD1 (5 bases). V dropped 4 bases and J dropped 0 bases, with 7 bases sitting between them. This CDR3 comprises 13 residues. Germline lookup yields CDR1 MDHEN and CDR2 SYDVKM. This CDR3 is CASSSGFSYEQYF. The CDR3 DNA sequence: TGTGCCAGCAGTTCAGGGTTCTCCTACGAGCAGTACTTC.

The V call is TRBV4-2, the J call TRBJ2-1; TRBD2 is a possible D gene (6 bases). V was clipped by 3 bases and J by 3 bases, with 15 bases between them. Germline V gives CDR1 LGHNA, CDR2 YNFKEQ. The CDR3 has 16 residues. CDR3 sequence reads: CASSQANRGNYNEQFF. In DNA form, the CDR3 reads TGTGCCAGCAGCCAGGCGAACCGGGGGAACTACAATGAGCAGTTCTTC.

The rearrangement links TRBV5-6 to TRBJ2-7; 12 positions agree with TRBD2. The CDR3 contains 16 residues. J gave up 3 bases and V 4 bases, and 8 bases lay outside the gene matches. Germline loops: CDR1 SGHDT, CDR2 YYEEEE. The CDR3 loop reads CASSPTLTSGSYEQYF. The CDR3 DNA sequence: TGTGCCAGCAGCCCCACCCTGACTAGCGGGAGCTACGAGCAGTACTTC.

This chain joins TRBV7-2 and TRBJ2-2, with 14 bases that match TRBD2. Per germline, CDR1 SGHTA and CDR2 FQGNSA. Trimming at V came to 4 bases and at J to 5 bases, leaving 6 bases not matched to a gene. This CDR3 contains 17 residues. In DNA form, the CDR3 reads TGTGCCAGCAGCTCGACTAGCGGGAGGGCAAGGACCGGGGAGCTGTTTTTT. Its translation is CASSSTSGRARTGELFF.

This chain links TRBV5-1 with TRBJ1-1, with TRBD1 as a possible D gene (6 bases). CDR3 size: 14 residues. Trimming cost V 0 bases and J 6 bases, with 12 bases left between them. CDR1 and CDR2 from the germline V gene are SGHRS and YFSETQ. The CDR3 protein is CASSLDGTISEAFF. In nucleotides, the CDR3 is TGCGCCAGCAGCTTGGACGGGACAATATCTGAAGCTTTCTTT.